What follows are 10 T cell receptor beta chains derived from one specimen sequenced in a study of cytomegalovirus exposure and HLA in healthy donors. 60 Vbeta and 13 Jbeta primers were used in PCR. Libraries were prepared by immunoSEQ multiplex PCR; TCRdb keeps only in-frame clonotypes and omits some of them. The data hold fewer than 250,000 clones, with 60% to 80% observed a single time. Material: PBMCs. The receptors derive from a male donor in good health and CMV-seronegative.

The chain links TRBV19 to TRBJ2-7; 7 nucleotides line up with TRBD1. CDR3 length: 14 residues. The germline gives CDR1 LNHDA, CDR2 SQIVND (reference sequence). V lost 2 bases, J lost 3 bases, and 4 bases stayed unmatched. CDR3 in DNA: TGTGCCAGTAGTATATTTCGGGACAGCTACGAGCAGTACTTC. It is translated as CASSIFRDSYEQYF.

V gene TRBV28 combines with J gene TRBJ1-5; no definite D call. In germline, CDR1 is MDHEN, CDR2 SYDVKM. The CDR3 loop spans 13 amino acids. V was cut by 5 bases and J by 2 bases, with 7 bases left in between. The CDR3 is CASSPHGNQPQHF. The CDR3 DNA follows: TGTGCCAGCAGTCCCCATGGCAATCAGCCCCAGCATTTT. Full variable domain (missing parts from reference TRBV28 and TRBJ1-5): DVKVTQSSRYLVKRTGEKVFLECVQDMDHENMFWYRQDPGLGLRLIYFSYDVKMKEKGDIPEGYSVSREKKERFSLILESASTNQTSMYLCASSPHGNQPQHFGDGTRLSIL.

The chain couples TRBV4-1 to TRBJ2-2; no definite D call. Per germline, CDR1 MGHRA and CDR2 YSYEKL. The CDR3 has 15 residues. V dropped 3 bases and J dropped 3 bases, with 11 bases sitting between them. The DNA for the CDR3 is TGCGCCAGCAGCCAGCTAGGTATGGACACCGGGGAGCTGTTTTTT. As protein: CASSQLGMDTGELFF.

In this sample, this clone turned up once. The chain employs TRBV28 and TRBJ1-5; D unresolved. CDR3 length: 15 residues. The V end lost 6 bases, the J end lost 0 bases, and 12 bases lay between the germline ends. The germline CDR1 and CDR2 sequences are MDHEN and SYDVKM. The CDR3 DNA reads as TGTGCCAGCAGGGGGAGGAGGCTTAGCAATCAGCCCCAGCATTTT. Protein product: CASRGRRLSNQPQHF.

The CDR3 DNA reads as TGTGCCAGCTCGGGGACAGGGATAGTTCAGCCCCAGCATTTT. Encoded protein: CASSGTGIVQPQHF. The J gene is TRBJ1-5, the V gene TRBV18, with TRBD1 matching over 9 bases. V lost 6 bases to trimming and J lost 6 bases; unmatched junction nucleotides: 6. Germline V lookup: CDR1 KGHSH, CDR2 LQKENI. The CDR3 is 14 residues long.

The CDR3 nucleotides are TGTGCCACCTTTGGCGGGGGTACCTACGAGCAGTACTTC. It is translated as CATFGGGTYEQYF. The chain uses TRBV27 and TRBJ2-7; 7 bases agree with TRBD2. J was trimmed by 2 bases and V by 10 bases; bases with no gene match: 8. The CDR3 has 13 amino acids. Germline V lookup: CDR1 MNHEY, CDR2 SMNVEV (reference sequence).

This clone was recorded once. The chain joins TRBV28 to TRBJ2-3; 8 bases agree with TRBD1. This CDR3 region has 14 residues. The germline V gene has CDR1 MDHEN and CDR2 SYDVKM. V lost 3 bases and J lost 4; bases outside the gene matches: 3. CDR3 loop: CASSLDRAADTQYF. The CDR3 nucleotides are TGTGCCAGCAGTTTGGACAGGGCCGCAGATACGCAGTATTTT.

A single count supports this clone. The V and J genes are TRBV2 and TRBJ2-7, with D possibly TRBD2 on 5 matching bases. This CDR3 is built from 12 residues. V gave up 5 bases and J gave up 4 bases, with 9 bases separating them. Per the germline V gene, CDR1 is SNHLY and CDR2 is FYNNEI. CDR3 loop: CASSREYYEQYF. Here the CDR3 DNA reads TGTGCCAGCAGTCGGGAATATTACGAGCAGTACTTC.

The rearrangement uses TRBV7-2 and TRBJ2-7; 8 positions agree with TRBD2. From germline, CDR1 is SGHTA and CDR2 FQGNSA. The CDR3 is 17 amino acids. V lost 3 bases to trimming and J lost 5 bases; unmatched junction nucleotides: 15. CDR3 sequence: CASSFPAGGVPSHEQYF. The CDR3 DNA reads as TGTGCCAGCAGCTTTCCTGCGGGAGGCGTACCAAGCCACGAGCAGTACTTC. Based on the CDR3 plus reference TRBV7-2 and TRBJ2-7, the full variable domain is GAGVSQSPSNKVTEKGKDVELRCDPISGHTALYWYRQSLGQGLEFLIYFQGNSAPDKSGLPSDRFSAERTGGSVSTLTIQRTQQEDSAVYLCASSFPAGGVPSHEQYFGPGTRLTVT.

The chain couples TRBV28 to TRBJ2-2, with 9 bases fitting TRBD2. J lost 4 bases, V lost 6 bases, and 9 bases had no gene match. The CDR3 spans 16 residues. Germline loops: CDR1 MDHEN, CDR2 SYDVKM. The CDR3 sequence is CASSKLAGGSTGELFF. The CDR3 DNA reads as TGTGCCAGCAGCAAACTAGCGGGCGGCAGCACCGGGGAGCTGTTTTTT.